This T cell receptor beta chain comes out of a study of post-analysis software for immune sequencing data (dated by TCRdb to about 2015). For the wider study: Relapsing-remitting, secondary progressive and progressive-relapsing multiple sclerosis were recorded as disease courses, and subtype annotation was lacking for some patients. The patient repertoires were compared against approximately ten previously published healthy control repertoires obtained from donors aged roughly 6 to 28 years. A subset of samples was prepared in parallel using single-end sample barcoding, then pooled and co-amplified after Illumina adapter ligation.

In its sample, this clonotype was seen a few times. The antigen it binds to is not known. The input lacks base qualities; no much larger clone sits a single base away. The library was made by PCR. The listed sequencing device is Illumina HiSeq 2500. To reduce PCR and sequencing biases, unique molecular identifiers were incorporated into the TCR beta cDNA libraries. About 500,000 cDNA molecules were obtained per 1 to 10 million input T cells, so each molecule approximated one T cell. The patient libraries were prepared and sequenced using the same protocol as the earlier healthy control dataset. Samples belonging to the same batch were prepared together, multiplexed and sequenced on a shared HiSeq lane. Turning to the authors' computational methods: Raw barcoded reads were processed with MIGEC, discarding single-read molecular identifier groups before consensus assembly and CDR3 extraction. Clonotype tables were post-analysed with VDJtools, normalizing diversity by down-sampling all datasets to the smallest sample size. In repertoire overlap clustering, CDR3 amino acid sequences, but not nucleotide sequences, were matched to correct batch-related cross-sample contamination. The public reads were quality trimmed at Q25 with fastp and then assembled into clones with MiXCR by TCRdb, keeping productive beta chains. All rows with the same CDR3 protein become a single entry with the most common DNA and genes. The V and J calls and clone size are TCRdb's, not the authors'. The sample yields about 800,000 distinct CDR3 sequences; just under 30% were counted once. 0.55% to 0.65% of the sample rests with the top ten.

The CDR3, cysteine through phenylalanine, is 14 amino acids long. Of all the DNA, just the CDR3 is kept, 42 bases in frame from base 1. V is clipped by 4 bases and J by 2 bases, and the sequence between their germline boundaries is 13 bases long. Sequences SGHKS (CDR1) and YYEKEE (CDR2) are obtained from the germline V gene (reference sequence). To demonstrate the VDJtools post-analysis software, TCR beta repertoires were profiled from the peripheral blood of roughly 14 young patients with multiple sclerosis. The patients with multiple sclerosis were children and adolescents between about 6 and 17 years of age. What the research found in general, with its limitations: The multiple sclerosis patient group was slightly younger than the control group. Direct clustering with F measure showed strong co-clustering of samples prepared in the same batch, prompting a batch-effect correction. Multiple sclerosis patients had significantly lower normalized Chao1 diversity than controls, a result that suggests substantial peripheral T-cell clonal expansion. Significantly higher frequencies in patients than in controls were found for about 5 TRBV segments, including TRBV5-6, TRBV5-1 and TRBV20-1.

This TCR came from a girl between 10 and 17 years old with multiple sclerosis. Rearrangement joined TRBV5-5 to TRBJ2-7, and TRBD1 may be the D gene, going by 6 matching bases. The material sequenced was blood. The CDR3 sequence is CASSISEGAYEQYF. The DNA sequence is as follows: TGTGCCAGCAGCATCTCAGAGGGGGCCTACGAGCAGTACTTC.